The source of this TCR beta chain is a study of vaccination effects on CD4 cells after COVID-19. Profiled with immunoSEQ multiplex PCR; TCRdb holds only in-frame clones, not every one. The table shows some 70,000 clones, with around 81% occurring only once. In the case of this clone: Its cognate antigen is unknown.

Germline assignment: CDR1 MNHEY and CDR2 SMNVEV (reference sequence). The CDR3 consists of 13 residues. V shed 3 bases and J 6 bases; nucleotides not matched to a gene: 2. Pools of viral peptides were used by the ViraFEST assay to expand antigen-specific CD4+ T cells ahead of sequencing. On day 10 of culture, CD4+ T cells were separated out. Everyone in the study got two shots of either the BNT162b2 or mRNA-1273 vaccine. On both days 3 and 7, half of the culture medium was replaced with IL-2 medium. The chain has TRBV27 and TRBJ1-5, with TRBD1 identical over 7 bases. The clonotype comes from a human donor who received a COVID-19 vaccine. The sequencing used CD4+ T cells from PBMCs cultured with HCoV-229E spike peptides, collected after COVID-19 vaccination. The DNA of the CDR3 is TGTGCCAGCAGTTTGACAGGGACTCAGCCCCAGCATTTT. Protein sequence: CASSLTGTQPQHF.